Sequencing of this T cell receptor (beta chain) was carried out in a study of T cells in Graves' hyperthyroidism and ophthalmopathy. On the study more broadly: Peripheral blood specimens were obtained at initial diagnosis, prior to any treatment.

This clonotype was picked up a small number of times. The CDR3 sequence is 18 residues long. After removal of 4 bases from V and 0 bases from J, the junction contained 9 bases not matched to a gene. The germline V gene encodes CDR1 SGDLS and CDR2 YYNGEE. Amplification of TCR beta CDR3 regions was performed using RNA transcripts as template. Using the HTBI primer set, a first-round RT-PCR was run on the TCR CDR3. Via MiXCR, TCRdb re-called the multiplex PCR reads, giving one row per CDR3 protein. The profile covers about 690,000 distinct CDR3 sequences, with around a sixth appearing a single time and roughly a sixth taken by the ten largest.

This chain joins TRBV9 and TRBJ2-7; 14 bases match TRBD2. Input material: blood. The clonotype originates from a man aged 45-60 years with Graves' hyperthyroidism. The CDR3 sequence is CASSFGTSGSTLSYEQYF. CDR3 coding DNA: TGTGCCAGCAGCTTCGGGACTAGCGGGAGTACCCTCTCCTACGAGCAGTACTTC.